What follows are 21 T cell receptor beta chains derived from one specimen sequenced in a study of blood T cell repertoires in COVID-19. Assay used: immunoSEQ multiplex PCR; TCRdb lists only in-frame clones, some missing. The repertoire includes about 280,000 clones, roughly 85% of them detected once, and 4% to 6% sits in the top ten. Sample: peripheral blood. Receptors originate from a man between 45 and 60 years old with active or convalescent COVID-19.

J is TRBJ1-1 and V is TRBV15; 9 bases agree with TRBD1. V lost 6 bases, J lost 3 bases, and 2 bases stayed unmatched. Germline V gene lookup returns CDR1 LNHNV and CDR2 YYDKDF (reference sequence). This CDR3 has 13 amino acids. DNA for the CDR3: TGTGCCACCAGAGGGACAGGGTACACTGAAGCTTTCTTT. Protein product: CATRGTGYTEAFF.

The V gene is TRBV6-5, the J gene TRBJ2-2; D may be TRBD1 (5 bases). The ends were cut back, 6 bases at V and 8 bases at J, with 13 bases in the middle. The CDR3 sequence is 13 residues long. Germline-derived CDR1 and CDR2 are MNHEY and SVGAGI. The CDR3 sequence: CASRYRSAGELFF. CDR3 DNA sequence: TGTGCCAGCAGGTACAGGAGCGCGGGGGAGCTGTTTTTT.

This chain joins TRBV2 and TRBJ2-2, with 9 bases aligning to TRBD2. Germline V gene data show CDR1 as SNHLY and CDR2 as FYNNEI. CDR3 length: 15 amino acids. V shed 5 bases, J shed 2 bases, and the junction held 3 bases outside the gene matches. The CDR3 region has the DNA TGTGCCAGCAGTTCTAGCGGGATCAACACCGGGGAGCTGTTTTTT. It codes for CASSSSGINTGELFF.

The gene calls are TRBV6-6 and TRBJ2-2, with a possible D match to TRBD2 (5 bases). Trimming removed 8 bases at V and 8 bases at J, with 12 bases between. The CDR3 covers 12 residues. CDR1 and CDR2 from the germline V gene are MNHNY and SVGAGI (reference sequence). The CDR3 nucleotides read TGTGCCAGCGGACTCGGGGTGGGGGAGCTGTTTTTT. Translated: CASGLGVGELFF.

This clone was observed a few times. The rearrangement links TRBV7-8 to TRBJ1-5; TRBD1 matches 7 bases. The CDR3 loop spans 17 amino acids. The germline gives CDR1 SGHVS, CDR2 FQNEAQ. V dropped 4 bases and J dropped 1; count of bases not matched to a gene: 10. As DNA, the CDR3 is TGTGCCAGCAGCTCTTCGACAGGGTCCCGCAGCAATCAGCCCCAGCATTTT. It codes for CASSSSTGSRSNQPQHF.

This chain uses TRBV2 with TRBJ2-7, with 7 positions matching TRBD2. This CDR3 spans 12 amino acids. The ends lost 7 bases at V and 4 bases at J; junction bases unmatched: 4. The V gene's germline CDR1 is SNHLY and CDR2 FYNNEI. The CDR3 nucleotides are TGTGCCAGCATAGGCGGGAGTTACGAGCAGTACTTC. Its protein product is CASIGGSYEQYF.

The rearrangement links TRBV11-3 to TRBJ1-5, with a weak D call TRBD1 (6 bases). This CDR3 is built from 19 residues. Germline V gene sequence: CDR1 SGHNT, CDR2 YENEEA. Trimming removed 3 bases at V and 0 bases at J, with 21 bases between. CDR3 DNA: TGTGCCAGCAGCTTTTCCCCGACAGGACTGAGATATAGCAATCAGCCCCAGCATTTT. This gives the protein CASSFSPTGLRYSNQPQHF.

CDR3 loop: CASSPGLAYPGTDTQYF. The CDR3 DNA reads as TGTGCCAGCAGCCCGGGACTAGCGTACCCGGGCACAGATACGCAGTATTTT. The chain recombines TRBV13 with TRBJ2-3, with 10 bases fitting TRBD2. The CDR3 is 17 residues long. Trimming removed 5 bases from V and 1 base from J; junction bases left unmatched: 9. CDR1 PRHDT and CDR2 FYEKMQ come from the germline V gene (reference sequence).

This clone has just one count. The chain couples TRBV6-1 to TRBJ2-7, with TRBD2 matching over 9 bases. Losses at the gene ends were 2 bases for V and 3 bases for J; bases not matched to a gene: 5. CDR3 length equals 15 residues. Germline lookup yields CDR1 MNHNS and CDR2 SASEGT. The CDR3 protein is CASSESGLAGYEQYF. The CDR3 coding sequence is TGTGCCAGCAGTGAATCGGGACTAGCAGGCTACGAGCAGTACTTC.

The genes are TRBV30 and TRBJ1-6, with D hard to call. This CDR3 has 12 amino acids. Trimming removed 2 bases at V and 7 bases at J, with 6 bases between. Looked up from germline, CDR1 is GTSNPN and CDR2 is SVGIG (reference sequence). CDR3 amino acids: CAWSPRNSPLHF. The DNA for the CDR3 is TGTGCCTGGAGTCCGCGGAATTCACCCCTCCACTTT.

This clone was seen a single time. This rearrangement joins TRBV3-1 (or the pseudogene TRBV3-2) to TRBJ2-1; 15 bases align to TRBD2. The CDR3 has 19 residues. CDR1 and CDR2 (germline): LGHDT, YNNKEL (reference sequence). The V gene end was trimmed by 1 base and the J gene end by 6 bases; junction bases not matched to a gene: 10. The CDR3 DNA is TGTGCCAGCAGCCAAGCTTTAGGACTAGCGGGAGGGCCGATCAATGAGCAGTTCTTC. Translation: CASSQALGLAGGPINEQFF.

This clone was seen only a few times. V usage is TRBV10-1 and J usage is TRBJ2-2, with TRBD2 matching 15 bases. The CDR3 is made up of 17 amino acids. Germline V gene data show CDR1 as WNHNN and CDR2 as SYGVQD (reference sequence). V lost 10 bases to trimming and J lost 4 bases; unmatched junction nucleotides: 10. The DNA for the CDR3 is TGCGCCATCTGGACTAGCGGGAGGGCTATCGGCACCGGGGAGCTGTTTTTT. This sequence encodes CAIWTSGRAIGTGELFF.

The chain combines TRBV5-6 with TRBJ2-1; 9 bases align to TRBD2. The CDR3 covers 16 residues. V lost 0 bases to trimming and J lost 8 bases; unmatched junction nucleotides: 9. Looked up from germline, CDR1 is SGHDT and CDR2 is YYEEEE. CDR3 in DNA: TGTGCCAGCAGCTTGGGTACTAGCGGGCTGGTCGATGAGCAGTTCTTC. It yields the protein CASSLGTSGLVDEQFF.

This clone was found a few times. J is TRBJ2-7 and V is TRBV5-1; 12 bases align to TRBD1. After removal of 4 bases from V and 1 base from J, the junction contained 3 bases not matched to a gene. Germline V gene sequence: CDR1 SGHRS, CDR2 YFSETQ. This CDR3 is built from 15 residues. The CDR3 loop reads CASSEGQGASYEQYF. DNA of the CDR3: TGCGCCAGCAGCGAGGGACAGGGGGCTTCCTACGAGCAGTACTTC.

The chain employs TRBV7-3 and TRBJ1-1, with D perhaps matching TRBD1 (6 bases). The CDR3 runs to 13 residues. Trimming removed 1 base from V and 8 bases from J, with 11 bases in between. Germline V gene lookup returns CDR1 SGHTA and CDR2 FQGTGA. The CDR3 nucleotides are TGTGCCAGCAGCTTAATTAAGGACAGCGAAGCTTTCTTT. This gives the protein CASSLIKDSEAFF.

The chain recombines TRBV6-1 with TRBJ2-3; D is ambiguous. Trimming took 2 bases from V and 4 from J, leaving 10 bases between them. Germline V gives CDR1 MNHNS, CDR2 SASEGT. This CDR3 is built from 14 residues. Written as DNA, the CDR3 is TGTGCCAGCAGTGAAATGTTGACTTCAGATACGCAGTATTTT. Its translation: CASSEMLTSDTQYF.

The V gene is TRBV30, the J gene TRBJ2-2, with 11 bases matching TRBD2. CDR1 and CDR2 (germline): GTSNPN, SVGIG (reference sequence). The CDR3 has 16 residues. J gave up 6 bases and V 0 bases, and 6 bases lay outside the gene matches. The CDR3 nucleotides read TGTGCCTGGAGTGTACTAGCGGGAGTAGAGGCCGGGGAGCTGTTTTTT. Translation gives CAWSVLAGVEAGELFF.

This chain joins TRBV6-6 and TRBJ2-1; 7 bases align to TRBD2. The CDR3 consists of 17 residues. CDR1 is MNHNY and CDR2 is SVGAGI in the germline V gene (reference sequence). V dropped 5 bases and J dropped 0; count of bases not matched to a gene: 10. The CDR3 loop reads CASSLGGGSGSYNEQFF. The CDR3 DNA reads as TGTGCCAGCAGTCTGGGTGGCGGGAGTGGCTCCTACAATGAGCAGTTCTTC.

The rearrangement uses TRBV29-1 and TRBJ2-1; perhaps TRBD2 as D (7 bases). V was cut by 3 bases and J by 14 bases, with 17 bases left in between. This CDR3 is built from 12 residues. Germline CDR1 reads SQVTM; CDR2 reads ANQGSEA. Written as DNA, the CDR3 is TGCAGCGTTGATCTTCGGGGGGCGTTTAAGTTCTTC. Encoded protein: CSVDLRGAFKFF.

The rearrangement joins TRBV6-5 to TRBJ2-2, with D perhaps matching TRBD1 (6 bases). Germline V gene sequence: CDR1 MNHEY, CDR2 SVGAGI. V lost 7 bases and J 0 bases, leaving 9 bases between the germline ends. The CDR3 loop spans 14 amino acids. The DNA of the CDR3 is TGTGCCAGCAAGACAGGTCCGAACACCGGGGAGCTGTTTTTT. Translating gives CASKTGPNTGELFF.

This sequence joins TRBV19 and TRBJ1-2; 7 bases fit TRBD1. CDR1 and CDR2 from the germline V gene are LNHDA and SQIVND (reference sequence). V lost 3 bases to trimming and J lost 8 bases; unmatched junction nucleotides: 12. There are 15 residues in the CDR3. Written as DNA, the CDR3 is TGTGCCAGTAGTATGAGAGGGGGCGTTCCCTCCGGCTACACCTTC. It specifies CASSMRGGVPSGYTF.